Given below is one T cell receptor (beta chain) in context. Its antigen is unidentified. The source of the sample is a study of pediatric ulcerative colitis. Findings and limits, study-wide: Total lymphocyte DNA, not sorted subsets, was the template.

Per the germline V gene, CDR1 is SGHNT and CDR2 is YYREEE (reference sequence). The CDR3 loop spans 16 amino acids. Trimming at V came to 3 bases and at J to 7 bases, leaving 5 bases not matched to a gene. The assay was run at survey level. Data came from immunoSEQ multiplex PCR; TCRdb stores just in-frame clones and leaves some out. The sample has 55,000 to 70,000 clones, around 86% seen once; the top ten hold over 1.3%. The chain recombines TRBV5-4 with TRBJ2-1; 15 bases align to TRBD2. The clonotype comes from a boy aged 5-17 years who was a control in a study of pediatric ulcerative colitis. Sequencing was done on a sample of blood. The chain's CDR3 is CASSSGLAGGQNEQFF. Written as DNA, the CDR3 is TGTGCCAGCAGCTCTGGACTAGCGGGGGGGCAGAATGAGCAGTTCTTC.